The clone carrying this T cell receptor (beta chain) was seen at least ten times. The data were taken from a study of Graves' ophthalmopathy and Graves' hyperthyroidism. At the level of the study: Before any treatment was given, at initial diagnosis, peripheral blood was collected.

Amplification from RNA transcripts yielded the TCR beta CDR3 regions. RT-PCR with HTBI primers came first, then second-round multiplex PCR. TCRdb passed the multiplex PCR reads through MiXCR, listing each CDR3 protein once. The table includes hundreds of thousands of distinct CDR3 sequences, over 20% detected once. Sequencing input: peripheral blood. The TCR sequence derives from a woman in her late teens or twenties with stable Graves' hyperthyroidism. Some clones in this sample may be carry-over from other donors' samples.

CDR3 protein: CASWKVGGELFF. The CDR3 DNA follows: TGTGCCAGCTGGAAAGTGGGCGGGGAGCTGTTTTTT. This chain uses TRBV27 with TRBJ2-2, with D unclear. Germline V CDR1 and CDR2: MNHEY, SMNVEV (reference sequence). The germline V and J ends were trimmed by 8 bases and 7 bases, with 11 bases remaining between them. This CDR3 is built from 12 residues.